Listed below are T cell receptor beta chains from one sample, sequenced in a study of blood T cell repertoires in COVID-19. Produced via immunoSEQ multiplex PCR; TCRdb's table is partial and in-frame only. The sample lists about 320,000 clones; around nine tenths were seen once. The sequenced material came from PBMCs or T cells enriched from blood (not recorded which). The source of these receptors is a man between 60 and 75 years old who had recovered from COVID-19. CDR3s leave out the opening cysteine and the closing phenylalanine or tryptophan. Clone size appears in some rows only: once, few, many, or a class for an expanded clone.

J gene,clone size,V gene,CDR3 protein
TRBJ1-3,.,TRBV5-6,ASSRDRDRVTYSGNTIY
TRBJ2-1,.,TRBV5-6,ASSTWWGAYNEQF
TRBJ2-1,.,TRBV11-2,ASSLERASYNEQF
TRBJ1-5,.,TRBV30,AWSRTGGEPQH
TRBJ2-7,once,TRBV11-3,ASSLEQASYEQY
TRBJ2-3,.,TRBV5-5,ASSPYRGGRADTQY
TRBJ2-7,.,TRBV7-6,ASSLWAGASYEQY
TRBJ1-2,.,TRBV19,ASSPGVQYGYT
TRBJ1-2,once,TRBV20-1,SASGGPDYGYT
TRBJ2-1,.,TRBV9,ASSEGITYNEQF
TRBJ1-5,.,TRBV7-2,ASSLSGGGQPQH
TRBJ2-2,once,TRBV5-1,ASSPGGGATGELF
TRBJ2-2,.,TRBV25-1,ASHRGIDTGELF
TRBJ1-1,.,TRBV7-9,ASSYGGMNTEAF
TRBJ1-3,.,TRBV5-1,ASSLGQKQRGNTIY
TRBJ1-3,.,TRBV29-1,SVGTSSGNTIY
TRBJ2-2,.,TRBV13,ASTLAGGPGELF
TRBJ2-2,.,TRBV28,ASIPRGWAGELF
TRBJ2-7,.,TRBV7-2,ASSPEVGTNYEQY
TRBJ2-1,.,TRBV6-5,ASSSTTGGRGNEQF
TRBJ2-7,.,TRBV19,ASGLGSSQGGYEQY
TRBJ2-1,.,TRBV6-5,ASRKVAGGGNEQF
TRBJ1-6,.,TRBV5-1,ASSLKSQGVSPNSPLH
TRBJ1-1,.,TRBV6-2/TRBV6-3,ASSYERTGGHWKAF
TRBJ1-4,.,TRBV3-1/TRBV3-2,ASSPRIAPNEKLF
TRBJ1-3,.,TRBV7-6,ASSQPGYSGNTIY
TRBJ2-3,.,TRBV6-4,ASSGLGGTDTQY
TRBJ2-1,.,TRBV6-5,ASSVGGSYNEQF
TRBJ1-5,.,TRBV4-3,ASSQEGGLRNQPQH
TRBJ1-6,.,TRBV28,ASSSYPGGLEQNSPLH
TRBJ2-3,.,TRBV2,ASLQDDGTDTQY
TRBJ2-5,.,TRBV6-5,ASKRGQETQY
TRBJ1-6,.,TRBV2,ASSENRVGNSPLH
TRBJ1-5,.,TRBV27,ASSFGPGNQPQH
TRBJ1-1,.,TRBV21-1,ASSKDRNNRGAGTEAF
TRBJ1-5,.,TRBV4-1,ASSQDFGTGRQPQH
TRBJ1-4,.,TRBV19,ASSSRVEKLF